Below, 27 T cell receptor beta chains from the same sample are listed, as sequenced in a study of blood T cell dynamics during melanoma immunotherapy. As for time point: week 3, after first cycle of checkpoint inhibitor. Produced via immunoSEQ multiplex PCR; TCRdb's table is partial and in-frame only. The sample contains 9,100 or so clones, 85% of which appear only once. Sequencing was performed on blood, taken from a patient treated with checkpoint blockade. These receptors were taken from a human donor with melanoma.

The V gene is TRBV18, the J gene TRBJ2-1; TRBD2 matches at 11 bases. CDR1 and CDR2 from the germline V gene are KGHSH and LQKENI. The CDR3 is made up of 18 amino acids. V shed 5 bases and J 4 bases; nucleotides not matched to a gene: 13. Here the CDR3 DNA reads TGTGCCAGCTCATCCCGTAGCGGGGGGGCGCGCTTATACAATGAGCAGTTCTTC. Translating gives CASSSRSGGARLYNEQFF. The full variable domain, rest sourced from reference TRBV18 and TRBJ2-1, is NAGVMQNPRHLVRRRGQEARLRCSPMKGHSHVYWYRQLPEEGLKFMVYLQKENIIDESGMPKERFSAEFPKEGPSILRIQQVVRGDSAAYFCASSSRSGGARLYNEQFFGPGTRLTVL.

The chain couples TRBV30 to TRBJ2-5; 7 bases agree with TRBD1. Germline values: CDR1 GTSNPN, CDR2 SVGIG (reference sequence). V was pared by 2 bases and J by 5 bases, with 8 bases of the junction left unmatched. The CDR3 is 14 amino acids. For the CDR3, the DNA is TGTGCCTGGAGTCCGACAGGGCGAGGGGAGACCCAGTACTTC. Translating gives CAWSPTGRGETQYF.

The rearrangement uses TRBV6-1 and TRBJ2-7; 10 bases match TRBD1. Germline values: CDR1 MNHNS, CDR2 SASEGT. CDR3 length: 15 residues. Losses at the gene ends were 2 bases for V and 2 bases for J; bases not matched to a gene: 3. The CDR3 sequence: CASSERGQGPYEQYF. The CDR3, as DNA: TGTGCCAGCAGTGAAAGGGGACAGGGGCCCTACGAGCAGTACTTC.

This chain links TRBV5-1 with TRBJ1-1; D may be TRBD1 (5 bases). Germline V gives CDR1 SGHRS, CDR2 YFSETQ. CDR3 length equals 15 residues. V lost 0 bases and J 5 bases, leaving 14 bases between the germline ends. The CDR3 is CASSLDGTRGTEAFF. CDR3 coding DNA: TGCGCCAGCAGCTTGGACGGGACCCGGGGTACTGAAGCTTTCTTT. The complete variable domain, with remaining parts taken from reference TRBV5-1 and TRBJ1-1, reads KAGVTQTPRYLIKTRGQQVTLSCSPISGHRSVSWYQQTPGQGLQFLFEYFSETQRNKGNFPGRFSGRQFSNSRSEMNVSTLELGDSALYLCASSLDGTRGTEAFFGQGTRLTVV.

The gene calls are TRBV7-2 and TRBJ1-5; D is uncertain. Trimming took off 1 base at V and 3 bases at J, with 10 bases between the two ends. Looked up from germline, CDR1 is SGHTA and CDR2 is FQGNSA. The CDR3 totals 15 residues. The CDR3 region is CASSLDGSFNQPQHF. The CDR3 DNA is TGTGCCAGCAGCTTAGACGGCAGCTTCAATCAGCCCCAGCATTTT.

This chain links TRBV9 with TRBJ2-3; TRBD2 aligns across 9 bases. The CDR3 totals 15 residues. Trimming at V came to 2 bases and at J to 3 bases, leaving 4 bases not matched to a gene. CDR1 and CDR2 (germline): SGDLS, YYNGEE. The CDR3 DNA reads TGTGCCAGCAGCGTCCGGACTAGCGCTACAGATACGCAGTATTTT. Translated: CASSVRTSATDTQYF.

This rearrangement joins TRBV7-8 to TRBJ1-4; D is uncertain. Per germline, CDR1 SGHVS and CDR2 FQNEAQ. V lost 6 bases, J lost 7 bases, and 18 bases lay in between. CDR3 length: 15 amino acids. The CDR3 bases are TGTGCCAGCAGACAAGGACTCTACCCCATTGAAAAACTGTTTTTT. Translating it yields CASRQGLYPIEKLFF.

V is TRBV2 and J is TRBJ2-3; 13 bases align to TRBD2. CDR3 size: 16 residues. Germline V gene lookup returns CDR1 SNHLY and CDR2 FYNNEI. V trimming: 7 bases; J trimming: 2 bases; junction bases outside the gene matches: 6. Here the CDR3 DNA reads TGTGCCAGCACAATGGGACTAGCGGGGTCCACAGATACGCAGTATTTT. It yields the protein CASTMGLAGSTDTQYF.

This clone was seen only a few times. J is TRBJ2-5 and V is TRBV5-4; 13 bases are a match to TRBD2. CDR1 and CDR2 (germline): SGHNT, YYREEE (reference sequence). The CDR3 length is 16 residues. With V trimmed by 6 bases and J by 4 bases, 9 bases remained unmatched. The CDR3 sequence: CASTWTSGGHGETQYF. The CDR3, as DNA: TGTGCCAGCACCTGGACTAGCGGGGGACATGGAGAGACCCAGTACTTC.

The V gene is TRBV6-6, the J gene TRBJ1-2; 9 bases match TRBD1. Trimming took 0 bases from V and 5 from J; bases not matched to a gene: 7. Germline CDR1 is MNHNY and CDR2 is SVGAGI (reference sequence). The CDR3 spans 16 residues. Here the CDR3 DNA reads TGTGCCAGCAGTTACTCCGGGACAGGGAGGCGGTATGGCTACACCTTC. Translation gives CASSYSGTGRRYGYTF.

The chain couples TRBV6-5 to TRBJ1-6; D is perhaps TRBD1 (6 bases). CDR3 length equals 14 residues. V lost 4 bases, J lost 7 bases, and 11 bases lay in between. The V gene's germline CDR1 is MNHEY and CDR2 SVGAGI. The CDR3 sequence is CASSLGGWNSPLHF. The DNA of the CDR3 is TGTGCCAGCAGTTTAGGGGGGTGGAATTCACCCCTCCACTTT.

Written as DNA, the CDR3 is TGCGCCAGCAGCTTGGGAGTGCGTTTTGGGGGTAATGAAAAACTGTTTTTT. Amino acids: CASSLGVRFGGNEKLFF. The chain is built from TRBV5-1 and TRBJ1-4, with TRBD1 as a possible D gene (5 bases). The CDR3 consists of 17 residues. Germline V lookup: CDR1 SGHRS, CDR2 YFSETQ. The V gene lost 0 bases and the J gene lost 4 bases, with 16 bases spanning the gap. The full variable domain, its missing parts supplied by reference TRBV5-1 and TRBJ1-4, is KAGVTQTPRYLIKTRGQQVTLSCSPISGHRSVSWYQQTPGQGLQFLFEYFSETQRNKGNFPGRFSGRQFSNSRSEMNVSTLELGDSALYLCASSLGVRFGGNEKLFFGSGTQLSVL.

V and J are TRBV9 and TRBJ1-2, with TRBD1 matching over 9 bases. Looked up from germline, CDR1 is SGDLS and CDR2 is YYNGEE. V shed 3 bases, J shed 4 bases, and the junction held 10 bases outside the gene matches. This CDR3 has 16 amino acids. The CDR3 spells CASSESLQGAGYGYTF. DNA for the CDR3: TGTGCCAGCAGCGAAAGCCTACAGGGGGCAGGCTATGGCTACACCTTC. Combining the CDR3 with reference TRBV9 and TRBJ1-2 gives the whole variable domain DSGVTQTPKHLITATGQRVTLRCSPRSGDLSVYWYQQSLDQGLQFLIQYYNGEERAKGNILERFSAQQFPDLHSELNLSSLELGDSALYFCASSESLQGAGYGYTFGSGTRLTVV.

This clone was found a few times. The chain recombines TRBV29-1 with TRBJ1-2; D is possibly TRBD1 (5 bases). Germline lookup yields CDR1 SQVTM and CDR2 ANQGSEA. The V end lost 6 bases, the J end lost 3 bases, and 11 bases lay between the germline ends. CDR3 length: 12 residues. This chain's CDR3 is CSVVGDDYGYTF. CDR3 DNA: TGCAGCGTGGTAGGGGATGACTATGGCTACACCTTC.

This clone was detected a few times. This chain joins TRBV19 and TRBJ2-7; either TRBD1 or TRBD2 may supply D (5 bases each). The CDR3 contains 14 residues. V was shortened by 4 bases and J by 3 bases, with 13 bases between the two germline ends. Germline CDR1 reads LNHDA; CDR2 reads SQIVND (reference sequence). In DNA form, the CDR3 reads TGTGCCAGTAGTAGCCCGGGACGGAGCTACGAGCAGTACTTC. Its translation: CASSSPGRSYEQYF.

The chain's CDR3 is CASSIGAGGAAGELFF. DNA for the CDR3: TGTGCCAGTAGTATAGGGGCCGGGGGTGCCGCCGGGGAGCTGTTTTTT. V is TRBV19 and J is TRBJ2-2, with D maybe TRBD2 (6 bases). The length of the CDR3 is 16 residues. The V end was cut by 1 base, the J end by 6 bases, with 15 bases between. The germline gives CDR1 LNHDA, CDR2 SQIVND (reference sequence).

Only one count was recorded for this clone. The rearrangement joins TRBV27 to TRBJ2-7, with 8 nucleotides matching TRBD1. CDR1 is MNHEY, CDR2 SMNVEV, per germline (reference sequence). V shed 6 bases, J shed 4 bases, and the junction held 5 bases outside the gene matches. This CDR3 contains 13 residues. The CDR3 spells CASRKQGVYEQYF. For the CDR3, the DNA is TGTGCCAGCAGAAAACAGGGGGTATACGAGCAGTACTTC.

This rearrangement joins TRBV10-3 to TRBJ2-7, with D perhaps TRBD1 or TRBD2 (6 bases each). The CDR3 is 14 residues long. Germline-derived CDR1 and CDR2 are ENHRY and SYGVKD. The germline V and J ends were trimmed by 10 bases and 4 bases, with 20 bases remaining between them. Here the CDR3 reads CATNTPGAQYEQYF. The DNA of the CDR3 is TGTGCCACTAACACCCCGGGGGCTCAGTACGAGCAGTACTTC.

The V gene is TRBV5-1, the J gene TRBJ2-3; D is unresolved. The CDR3 is made up of 14 amino acids. V lost 3 bases to trimming and J lost 0 bases, with 8 bases between them. From germline, CDR1 is SGHRS and CDR2 YFSETQ. The CDR3 loop is CASSSLTSTDTQYF. The CDR3 nucleotides are TGCGCCAGCAGCTCACTGACTAGCACAGATACGCAGTATTTT.

The chain links TRBV4-1 to TRBJ2-3; TRBD1 matches 7 bases. Germline values: CDR1 MGHRA, CDR2 YSYEKL. The V gene end was trimmed by 4 bases and the J gene end by 0 bases; junction bases not matched to a gene: 25. This CDR3 has 22 residues. The CDR3 DNA is TGCGCCAGCAGCCCCGCCGTAGCCCTACCAAACAGGGGTAAACCTAGCACAGATACGCAGTATTTT. It specifies CASSPAVALPNRGKPSTDTQYF.

This rearrangement joins TRBV6-1 to TRBJ1-5, with D possibly matching TRBD1 (6 bases). The CDR3 is made up of 13 amino acids. Germline V gene data show CDR1 as MNHNS and CDR2 as SASEGT. Trimming cost V 3 bases and J 6 bases, with 9 bases left between them. This CDR3 is CASSDTGTQPQHF. In nucleotides, the CDR3 is TGTGCCAGCAGTGATACAGGGACTCAGCCCCAGCATTTT.

The chain employs TRBV4-3 and TRBJ2-5; TRBD2 matches 11 bases. The CDR3 totals 16 residues. Germline V gives CDR1 LGHNA, CDR2 YSLEER. The ends lost 4 bases at V and 4 bases at J; junction bases unmatched: 8. CDR3 in amino acids: CASSPSSGGLVETQYF. The CDR3 DNA reads as TGCGCCAGCAGCCCTTCTAGCGGGGGGTTGGTAGAGACCCAGTACTTC.

V gene TRBV29-1 combines with J gene TRBJ2-1; 10 positions match TRBD1. The CDR3 totals 13 residues. Germline V lookup: CDR1 SQVTM, CDR2 ANQGSEA. The J segment lost 6 bases and the V segment lost 4 bases, leaving 3 bases of the junction unmatched. Here the CDR3 DNA reads TGCAGCGTTGTCAGGACAGGGGGCAATGAGCAGTTCTTC. It is translated as CSVVRTGGNEQFF.

The rearrangement uses TRBV18 and TRBJ2-7, with TRBD2 matching 16 bases. The CDR3 runs to 16 residues. Trimming at V came to 3 bases and at J to 2 bases, leaving 1 base not matched to a gene. Per germline, CDR1 KGHSH and CDR2 LQKENI. The CDR3 nucleotides are TGTGCCAGCTCACCGGGACTAGCGGGGGGGACCTACGAGCAGTACTTC. This codes for CASSPGLAGGTYEQYF.

A few counts support this clone. This chain joins TRBV2 and TRBJ1-1, with D possibly TRBD1 on 5 matching bases. This CDR3 spans 13 amino acids. Germline V gene data show CDR1 as SNHLY and CDR2 as FYNNEI. Trimming took off 7 bases at V and 3 bases at J, with 12 bases between the two ends. The CDR3 is CASKLGGDTEAFF. DNA of the CDR3: TGTGCCAGCAAGCTCGGAGGGGACACTGAAGCTTTCTTT. Filled out from reference TRBV2 and TRBJ1-1, the complete variable domain reads EPEVTQTPSHQVTQMGQEVILRCVPISNHLYFYWYRQILGQKVEFLVSFYNNEISEKSEIFDDQFSVERPDGSNFTLKIRSTKLEDSAMYFCASKLGGDTEAFFGQGTRLTVV.

This clone appeared a few times. CDR3 in amino acids: CASSGHPNQPQHF. CDR3 nucleotide sequence: TGTGCCAGCAGTGGACATCCCAATCAGCCCCAGCATTTT. The genes are TRBV2 and TRBJ1-5; D ambiguous. Looked up from germline, CDR1 is SNHLY and CDR2 is FYNNEI. CDR3 size: 13 residues. The V and J ends lost 4 bases and 3 bases respectively, with 7 bases between them.

The chain combines TRBV19 with TRBJ2-6, with D possibly being TRBD2 (6 bases). V was shortened by 0 bases and J by 2 bases, with 14 bases between the two germline ends. The CDR3 is 18 residues long. Germline V lookup: CDR1 LNHDA, CDR2 SQIVND (reference sequence). The CDR3 loop is CASSIDGSSGAGANVLTF. The CDR3 bases are TGTGCCAGTAGTATAGATGGTTCCTCGGGGGCTGGGGCCAACGTCCTGACTTTC.